This entry describes one TCR beta chain. Its antigen remains unknown. The sample originates from a study of cytomegalovirus exposure and HLA in healthy donors. Study-wide results and caveats: Cytomegalovirus association was assigned to about 150 TCR beta chains.

Researchers ran the PCR with 60 Vbeta and 13 Jbeta primers. The protocol was immunoSEQ multiplex PCR, while the TCRdb copy is restricted to in-frame clones and leaves out a portion. In the table there are around 150,000 clones, under 80% of which are singletons. The TCR sequence derives from a female donor in good health and CMV-seronegative. Material for sequencing was PBMCs.

The CDR3 loop reads CASKRAGDYNEQFF. The CDR3 DNA sequence: TGTGCCAGCAAGAGAGCGGGGGATTACAATGAGCAGTTCTTC. This chain connects TRBV27 to TRBJ2-1; 8 bases agree with TRBD2. V shed 7 bases and J 4 bases; nucleotides not matched to a gene: 6. The CDR3 spans 14 residues. Germline V gene sequence: CDR1 MNHEY, CDR2 SMNVEV (reference sequence).